Below are 31 T cell receptor beta chains sequenced from a single sample in a study of monozygotic twins with inflammatory bowel disease. TCRdb reprocessed the 5' RACE reads, with one entry per CDR3 protein and no DNA. This sample contains 150,000 or so distinct CDR3 sequences. The sample comprised blood. The receptors shown here come from a human donor with ulcerative colitis or Crohn's disease, or a healthy co-twin of an affected twin (not recorded which).

The CDR3 is CASSLAFTEDFF. The rearrangement links TRBV7-2 to TRBJ1-1. Germline V gene lookup returns CDR1 SGHTA and CDR2 FQGNSA. The CDR3 is 12 residues long.

This chain joins TRBV7-6 and TRBJ2-3; as DNA is missing, the TRBD1 call by TCRdb cannot be tested. The CDR3 extends over 16 amino acids. Germline loops: CDR1 SGHVS, CDR2 FNYEAQ. CDR3 loop: CASSPGRGGRTDTQYF.

This chain joins TRBV6-2 or TRBV6-3 and TRBJ2-2. CDR3 size: 14 residues. CDR1 and CDR2 (germline): MNHEY, SVGEGT. Here the CDR3 reads CASSYSGFTGELFF.

The rearrangement links TRBV29-1 to TRBJ2-1; lacking DNA, the TRBD1 call made by TCRdb goes unchecked. This CDR3 comprises 13 residues. CDR1 SQVTM and CDR2 ANQGSEA come from the germline V gene. CDR3 in amino acids: CSVARQGVNEQFF.

The J gene is TRBJ2-7, the V gene TRBV2; no DNA is available, so the TRBD1 call from TCRdb remains unchecked. CDR1 is SNHLY and CDR2 is FYNNEI in the germline V gene. CDR3 size: 16 residues. The CDR3 is CASSGAGGEFYYEQYF.

The chain joins TRBV7-2 to TRBJ2-3; no DNA is available, so the TRBD1 call from TCRdb remains unchecked. The CDR3 extends over 15 amino acids. Germline assignment: CDR1 SGHTA and CDR2 FQGNSA. The CDR3 here is CASRRGRPPPHTQYF.

The chain recombines TRBV7-2 with TRBJ2-1. In germline, CDR1 is SGHTA, CDR2 FQGNSA. The CDR3 consists of 12 residues. Here the CDR3 reads CASSLYGNEQFF.

V usage is TRBV7-4 and J usage is TRBJ1-3; lacking DNA, the TRBD1 call made by TCRdb goes unchecked. Germline V lookup: CDR1 SGHVT, CDR2 SQSDAQ. The CDR3 is 16 amino acids. The CDR3 region is CASSPADRHGGNTIYF.

CDR3 amino acids: CASSVEAGANAAFDEQFF. The rearrangement links TRBV9 to TRBJ2-1; no DNA is available, so the TRBD1 call from TCRdb remains unchecked. The germline V gene encodes CDR1 SGDLS and CDR2 YYNGEE. This CDR3 contains 18 residues.

The chain carries TRBV28 and TRBJ2-7; TCRdb's D call of TRBD1 is untestable without DNA. Germline V lookup: CDR1 MDHEN, CDR2 SYDVKM. The CDR3 is 14 amino acids. The CDR3 sequence is CASSSPGNPYEQYF. Complete variable domain (other parts from reference TRBV28 and TRBJ2-7): DVKVTQSSRYLVKRTGEKVFLECVQDMDHENMFWYRQDPGLGLRLIYFSYDVKMKEKGDIPEGYSVSREKKERFSLILESASTNQTSMYLCASSSPGNPYEQYFGPGTRLTVT.

V usage is TRBV12-3 or TRBV12-4 and J usage is TRBJ1-3; with no DNA, the TCRdb D assignment of TRBD1 cannot be verified. The CDR3 contains 14 residues. Here the CDR3 reads CASTPTGTGNTIYF.

The genes are TRBV19 and TRBJ1-1. This CDR3 comprises 11 residues. The germline V gene has CDR1 LNHDA and CDR2 SQIVND (reference sequence). The CDR3 reads CASSIDTKAFF.

The chain employs TRBV6-5 and TRBJ1-2; lacking DNA, the TRBD1 call made by TCRdb goes unchecked. CDR1 and CDR2 from the germline V gene are MNHEY and SVGAGI. CDR3 length: 13 residues. This CDR3 reads CASSSSTPGGYTF.

The chain links TRBV6-1 to TRBJ2-2; no DNA is available, so the TRBD1 call from TCRdb remains unchecked. Germline CDR1 and CDR2: MNHNS and SASEGT. The CDR3 loop spans 14 amino acids. The CDR3 loop reads CASHPGYNTGELFF.

The CDR3 reads CAISDPPSGGADTQYF. This chain joins TRBV10-3 and TRBJ2-3; TCRdb's assignment of TRBD2 cannot be checked, as there is no DNA. Germline CDR1 reads ENHRY; CDR2 reads SYGVKD. CDR3 size: 16 residues.

CDR3 residues: CASSPFSWTQYF. V gene TRBV7-9 combines with J gene TRBJ2-5. In germline, CDR1 is SEHNR, CDR2 FQNEAQ (reference sequence). The CDR3 loop spans 12 amino acids.

The rearrangement uses TRBV6-5 and TRBJ1-2. The CDR3 totals 14 residues. CDR1 is MNHEY and CDR2 is SVGAGI in the germline V gene. The CDR3 region is CASSYSAQIYGYTF.

The chain is built from TRBV11-2 and TRBJ2-1; TCRdb outputs TRBD2, but without DNA this stays unchecked. The CDR3 is 14 residues long. Germline lookup yields CDR1 SGHAT and CDR2 FQNNGV. CDR3 sequence: CASSLDRGPREQFF.

V usage is TRBV9 and J usage is TRBJ2-2; TCRdb designates TRBD2, a call that cannot be tested without DNA. This CDR3 is built from 14 residues. Germline-derived CDR1 and CDR2 are SGDLS and YYNGEE. The CDR3 spells CASSGTSSAGELFF. The whole variable domain, remainder taken from reference TRBV9 and TRBJ2-2, is DSGVTQTPKHLITATGQRVTLRCSPRSGDLSVYWYQQSLDQGLQFLIQYYNGEERAKGNILERFSAQQFPDLHSELNLSSLELGDSALYFCASSGTSSAGELFFGEGSRLTVL.

This CDR3 is CASRGRFSGNTIYF. The chain has TRBV7-8 and TRBJ1-3. Germline-derived CDR1 and CDR2 are SGHVS and FQNEAQ. This CDR3 is 14 amino acids long.

This chain links TRBV19 with TRBJ1-1; the TCRdb call, TRBD1, lacks DNA for checking. The V gene's germline CDR1 is LNHDA and CDR2 SQIVND (reference sequence). The length of the CDR3 is 15 residues. The CDR3 loop reads CASKHSGRVNTEAFF.

The chain couples TRBV5-1 to TRBJ1-4; there is no DNA to check the TCRdb D call of TRBD1. The CDR3 consists of 14 residues. The germline V gene has CDR1 SGHRS and CDR2 YFSETQ. This CDR3 reads CASSRDRRREKLFF.

The V and J genes are TRBV10-3 and TRBJ2-5; TCRdb selects TRBD1, and the lack of DNA leaves this call unchecked. Germline assignment: CDR1 ENHRY and CDR2 SYGVKD. CDR3 size: 13 residues. CDR3 residues: CAIRGTAKETQYF.

This chain connects TRBV4-1 to TRBJ2-3; TCRdb outputs TRBD1, but without DNA this stays unchecked. The CDR3 is made up of 16 amino acids. CDR1 is MGHRA, CDR2 YSYEKL, per germline. The CDR3: CASSQGGQGTSDTQYF.

V is TRBV7-9 and J is TRBJ1-2; without DNA, the TCRdb call of TRBD1 cannot be checked. CDR1 and CDR2 (germline): SEHNR, FQNEAQ (reference sequence). CDR3 length: 13 amino acids. CDR3 residues: CASSSGQYYGYTF.

The chain employs TRBV28 and TRBJ1-2; the TCRdb D gene call, TRBD1, has no DNA to confirm it. CDR1 MDHEN and CDR2 SYDVKM come from the germline V gene. This CDR3 has 13 residues. This CDR3 is CASSSWGADGYTF.

This chain joins TRBV11-2 and TRBJ1-4; TCRdb designates TRBD1, a call that cannot be tested without DNA. This CDR3 is 18 amino acids long. Germline V lookup: CDR1 SGHAT, CDR2 FQNNGV. The CDR3 protein is CASSLSGSRGPVREKLFF.

J is TRBJ1-5 and V is TRBV7-2; TCRdb's D call, TRBD1, is unchecked because there is no DNA. Germline V gives CDR1 SGHTA, CDR2 FQGNSA. The CDR3 loop spans 16 amino acids. This chain's CDR3 is CASSFYRGTLDQPQHF.

The CDR3 sequence: CSARDHRFGANVLTF. The chain has TRBV20-1 and TRBJ2-6. This CDR3 has 15 amino acids. Germline V gene lookup returns CDR1 DFQATT and CDR2 SNEGSKA (reference sequence).

The J gene is TRBJ1-5, the V gene TRBV5-1. Germline V gene data show CDR1 as SGHRS and CDR2 as YFSETQ. The CDR3 length is 15 residues. CDR3: CASSLDTNSNQPQHF.

CDR3: CASSELTGTKNTEAFF. V gene TRBV6-1 combines with J gene TRBJ1-1; the TCRdb call, TRBD1, lacks DNA for checking. This CDR3 has 16 residues. Germline V gene lookup returns CDR1 MNHNS and CDR2 SASEGT.